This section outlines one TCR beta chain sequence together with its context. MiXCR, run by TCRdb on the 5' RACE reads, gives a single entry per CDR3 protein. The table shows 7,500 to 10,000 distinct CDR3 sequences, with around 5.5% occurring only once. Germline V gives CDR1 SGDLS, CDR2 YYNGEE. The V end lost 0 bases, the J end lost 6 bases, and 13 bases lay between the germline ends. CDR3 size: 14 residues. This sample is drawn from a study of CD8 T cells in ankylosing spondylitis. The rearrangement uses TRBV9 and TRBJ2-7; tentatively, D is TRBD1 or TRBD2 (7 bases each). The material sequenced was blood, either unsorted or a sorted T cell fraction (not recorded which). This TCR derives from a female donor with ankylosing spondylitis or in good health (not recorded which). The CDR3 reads CASSVVGGGGEQYF. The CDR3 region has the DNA TGTGCCAGCAGCGTAGTGGGAGGGGGCGGCGAGCAGTACTTC.